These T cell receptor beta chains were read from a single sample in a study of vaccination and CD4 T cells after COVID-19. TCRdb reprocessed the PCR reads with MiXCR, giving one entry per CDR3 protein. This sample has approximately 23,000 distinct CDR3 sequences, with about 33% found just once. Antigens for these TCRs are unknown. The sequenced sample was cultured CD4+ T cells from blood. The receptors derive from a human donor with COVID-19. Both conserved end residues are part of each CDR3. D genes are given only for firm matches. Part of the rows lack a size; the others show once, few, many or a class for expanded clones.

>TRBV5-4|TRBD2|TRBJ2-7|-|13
TGTGCCAGCAGCGCCGGGACTACATACGAGCAGTACTTC
CASSAGTTYEQYF
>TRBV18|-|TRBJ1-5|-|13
TGTGCCAGCTCAGGGGAGGGGCAGGGGCCCCAGCATTTT
CASSGEGQGPQHF
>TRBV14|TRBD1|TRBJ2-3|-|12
TGTGCCAGCAGCCGGGACAGGGGTGCGCAGTATTTT
CASSRDRGAQYF
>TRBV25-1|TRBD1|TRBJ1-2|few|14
TGTGCCAGCACAACGACAGGGTATGGGGGTGGCTACACCTTC
CASTTTGYGGGYTF
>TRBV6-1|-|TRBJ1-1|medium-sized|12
TGTGCCAGCCCAGGACAGAACACTGAAGCTTTCTTT
CASPGQNTEAFF
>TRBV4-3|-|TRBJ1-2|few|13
TGCGCCAGCAGCCAAGTGGGGTACGGGGGCTACACCTTC
CASSQVGYGGYTF
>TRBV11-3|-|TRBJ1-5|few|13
TGTGCCAGCAGCTTAGGAAATCATCAGCCCCAGCATTTT
CASSLGNHQPQHF
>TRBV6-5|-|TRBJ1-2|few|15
TGTGCCAGCAGCTACTCGGTCACTAGAGTTTGGGGCTACACCTTC
CASSYSVTRVWGYTF
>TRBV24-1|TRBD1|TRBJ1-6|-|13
TGTGCCACCCGGGACAGGGGGAATTCACCCCTCCACTTT
CATRDRGNSPLHF
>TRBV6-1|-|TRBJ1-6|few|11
TGTGCCAGCAGCCCCCAGGGTACCCTCCACTTT
CASSPQGTLHF
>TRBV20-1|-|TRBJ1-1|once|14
TGCAGTGCTTCCCGTCCGGGAAGGGACACTGAAGCTTTCTTT
CSASRPGRDTEAFF
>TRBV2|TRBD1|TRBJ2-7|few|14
TGTGCCAGCAAACCGGGACAGGGCCTCTACGAGCAGTACTTC
CASKPGQGLYEQYF
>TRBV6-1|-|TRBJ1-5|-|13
TGTGCCAGCACCCCAGGGGCTAGTCAGCCCCAGCATTTT
CASTPGASQPQHF
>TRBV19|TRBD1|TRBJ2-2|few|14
TGTGCCAGTATGGACAGGGGTTTCACCGGGGAGCTGTTTTTT
CASMDRGFTGELFF
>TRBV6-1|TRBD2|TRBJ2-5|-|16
TGTGCCAGCCGCCCCCTAGCGGGGGGACCAGGGGAGACCCAGTACTTC
CASRPLAGGPGETQYF
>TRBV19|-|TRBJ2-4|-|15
TGTGCCAGTAGTATACCTAACTTAGCCAAAAACATTCAGTACTTC
CASSIPNLAKNIQYF
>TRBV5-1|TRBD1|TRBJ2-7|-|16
TGCGCCAGCAGCTTGGCTCTCGGACAGGGTCTCAACGAGCAGTACTTC
CASSLALGQGLNEQYF
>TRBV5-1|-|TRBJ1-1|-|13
TGCGCCACCACCAGGGGCATGAACACTGAAGCTTTCTTT
CATTRGMNTEAFF
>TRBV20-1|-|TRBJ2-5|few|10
TGCAGTGCTCTATGGGAGACCCAGTACTTC
CSALWETQYF
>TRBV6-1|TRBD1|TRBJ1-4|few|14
TGTGCCAGCAGCCACCGACAGGGTTTAATGTCACTGTTTTTT
CASSHRQGLMSLFF
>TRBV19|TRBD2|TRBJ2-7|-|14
TGTGCCAGTAGGGAGCGGGGCAGCTCCTACGAGCAGTACTTC
CASRERGSSYEQYF
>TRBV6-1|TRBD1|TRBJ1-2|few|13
TGTGCCAGCAGGGACCGGACAGGCTATGGCTACACCTTC
CASRDRTGYGYTF
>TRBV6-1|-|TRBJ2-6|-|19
TGTGCCAGCAGCCAATCCGGGGGCAGATTCTTCTCTGGGGCCAACGTCCTGACTTTC
CASSQSGGRFFSGANVLTF
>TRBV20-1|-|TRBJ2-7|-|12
TGCAGTGCTAGGCCCGATTCCTACGAGCAGTACTTC
CSARPDSYEQYF
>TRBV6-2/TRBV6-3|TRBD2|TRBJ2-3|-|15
TGTGCCAGCAGTCGACTAGCGGGGGGGCCAGATACGCAGTATTTT
CASSRLAGGPDTQYF
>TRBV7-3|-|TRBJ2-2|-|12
TGTGCCAGCACCCAAGGTGCCGGGGAGCTGTTTTTT
CASTQGAGELFF
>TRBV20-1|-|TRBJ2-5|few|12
TGCAGTGCACGGGCAATAACGGAGACCCAGTACTTC
CSARAITETQYF
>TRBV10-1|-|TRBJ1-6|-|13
TGCGCCAGCAGTGAAAATTATAATTCACCCCTCCACTTT
CASSENYNSPLHF
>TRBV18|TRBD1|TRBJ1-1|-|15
TGTGCCAGCTCACCCATGACAGGGTTGAACACTGAAGCTTTCTTT
CASSPMTGLNTEAFF
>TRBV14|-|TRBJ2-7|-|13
TGTGCCAGCAGCCGGTGGGGCAACTACGAGCAGTACTTC
CASSRWGNYEQYF
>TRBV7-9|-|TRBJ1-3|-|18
TGTGCCAGCAGCTACTCCGCTACCCTGTGGACGGGTGGAAACACCATATATTTT
CASSYSATLWTGGNTIYF
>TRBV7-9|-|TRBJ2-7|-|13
TGTGCCAGCAGCTCCGAGCTCCTTAGGGAGCAGTACTTC
CASSSELLREQYF
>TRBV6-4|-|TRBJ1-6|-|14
TGTGCCAGCAGTGATAGTTACAGCAATTCACCCCTCCACTTT
CASSDSYSNSPLHF
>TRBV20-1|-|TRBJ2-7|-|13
TGCAGTGCCAGCGGGACAGATAGTTACGAGCAGTACTTC
CSASGTDSYEQYF
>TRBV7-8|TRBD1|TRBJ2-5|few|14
TGTGCCAGCAGCTTCCCAGGGGACAGGGAGACCCAGTACTTC
CASSFPGDRETQYF
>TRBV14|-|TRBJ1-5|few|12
TGTGCCAGCAGCCAAGATGAGGGGCCCCAGCATTTT
CASSQDEGPQHF
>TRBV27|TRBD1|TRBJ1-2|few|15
TGTGCCAGCAGGTACGGGAGGCAGGGGGCGGGTGGCTACACCTTC
CASRYGRQGAGGYTF
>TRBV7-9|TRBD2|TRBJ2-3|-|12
TGTGCCAGCGGAGGGAGGGCAAATACGCAGTATTTT
CASGGRANTQYF
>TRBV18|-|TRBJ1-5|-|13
TGTGCCAGCTCGTCAGGGGTAGAGCAGCCCCAGCATTTT
CASSSGVEQPQHF
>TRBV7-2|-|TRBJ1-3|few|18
TGTGCCAGCAGCCCCCCGGGACGCACGACTATCTCTGGAAACACCATATATTTT
CASSPPGRTTISGNTIYF
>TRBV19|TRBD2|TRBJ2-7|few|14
TGTGCCAGTAGTCATCTAGCGGGGGACTACGAGCAGTACTTC
CASSHLAGDYEQYF
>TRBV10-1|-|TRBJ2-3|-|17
TGCGCCAGCACAAGGCCACTAGACTCCACTAGCACAGATACGCAGTATTTT
CASTRPLDSTSTDTQYF
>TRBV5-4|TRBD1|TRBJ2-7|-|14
TGTGCCAGCAGCTGGACAGGTAGCTCCTACGAGCAGTACTTC
CASSWTGSSYEQYF
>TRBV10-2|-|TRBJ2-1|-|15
TGCGCCAGCACTCCAGGGCTAGCGCACTACAATGAGCAGTTCTTC
CASTPGLAHYNEQFF
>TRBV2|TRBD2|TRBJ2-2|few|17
TGTGCCAGCAGTGAGCGGGGGACGGCCGCGAACACCGGGGAGCTGTTTTTT
CASSERGTAANTGELFF
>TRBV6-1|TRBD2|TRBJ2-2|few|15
TGTGCCAGCAGAACCACTAGCGGGGGTACCGGGGAGCTGTTTTTT
CASRTTSGGTGELFF
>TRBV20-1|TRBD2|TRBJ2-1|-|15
TGCAGTGCTAGAGAGGGGGGACTAAGGGCAAATGAGCAGTTCTTC
CSAREGGLRANEQFF
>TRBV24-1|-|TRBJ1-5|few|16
TGTGCCACCAGTGACGCGGCAGGAGGGCCCAATCAGCCCCAGCATTTT
CATSDAAGGPNQPQHF
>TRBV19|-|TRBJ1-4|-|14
TGTGCCAGTAGGATTGATACCGGGAATGGAAAACTGTTTTTT
CASRIDTGNGKLFF
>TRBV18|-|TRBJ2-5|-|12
TGTGCCAGCTCACCATCCGGGGAGACCCAGTACTTC
CASSPSGETQYF
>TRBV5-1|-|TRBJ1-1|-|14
TGCGCCAGCAGGCTTGGATTTGGGGAAACTGAAGCTTTCTTT
CASRLGFGETEAFF
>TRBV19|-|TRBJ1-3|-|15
TGTGCCAGTATGGAGAGTGGAGTCAGAGGAAACACCATATATTTT
CASMESGVRGNTIYF
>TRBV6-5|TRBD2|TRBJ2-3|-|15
TGTGCCAGCAGTTTAGCGGGGGGGCCGACAGATACGCAGTATTTT
CASSLAGGPTDTQYF